One and the same sample provided the 26 T cell receptor beta chains below, sequenced in a study of cytomegalovirus exposure and HLA in healthy donors. PCR amplification relied on 60 Vbeta primers (plus 13 Jbeta primers). The repertoire was sequenced with immunoSEQ multiplex PCR; TCRdb's copy has only in-frame clones and lacks some. Of about 200,000 clones detected, roughly 90% appear once; the ten largest clones hold around 0.3%. The sequenced sample consisted of PBMCs. The receptors originated from a woman under 40 in good health and CMV-seronegative.

This chain links TRBV6-5 with TRBJ2-2; TRBD1 is a possible D gene (7 bases). V lost 0 bases and J 6 bases, leaving 11 bases between the germline ends. CDR3 length equals 15 residues. The germline V gene has CDR1 MNHEY and CDR2 SVGAGI. CDR3: CASSYSTGRPGELFF. For the CDR3, the DNA is TGTGCCAGCAGTTACTCGACAGGGAGGCCCGGGGAGCTGTTTTTT.

The V and J genes are TRBV28 and TRBJ2-5, with 7 bases matching TRBD2. The CDR3 is made up of 17 amino acids. V lost 4 bases to trimming and J lost 5 bases; unmatched junction nucleotides: 16. Germline CDR1 reads MDHEN; CDR2 reads SYDVKM. As DNA, the CDR3 is TGTGCCAGCAGTTCCCGTGCGGCTAGCGGTTGGGGGGAGACCCAGTACTTC. Protein product: CASSSRAASGWGETQYF.

CDR3 DNA sequence: TGTGCCAGCAGCTTAGCCGGGTATGGCTACACCTTC. Protein product: CASSLAGYGYTF. The V and J genes are TRBV7-2 and TRBJ1-2; D is unresolved. Germline CDR1 and CDR2: SGHTA and FQGNSA. The CDR3 extends over 12 amino acids. Trimming pared 0 bases from V and 5 bases from J, leaving 4 bases between.

The chain uses TRBV5-1 and TRBJ2-5, with 9 bases matching TRBD2. This CDR3 is built from 14 residues. The V and J ends lost 0 bases and 7 bases, in that order; junction bases with no gene match: 4. From germline, CDR1 is SGHRS and CDR2 YFSETQ. The CDR3 region is CASSLVAGEGTQYF. In DNA form, the CDR3 reads TGCGCCAGCAGCTTGGTAGCGGGAGAGGGGACCCAGTACTTC.

This clone was recorded only once. The chain carries TRBV10-3 and TRBJ2-3; 7 nucleotides line up with TRBD1. Losses at the gene ends were 6 bases for V and 0 bases for J; bases not matched to a gene: 3. The CDR3 is 14 amino acids. Germline V gene lookup returns CDR1 ENHRY and CDR2 SYGVKD. Here the CDR3 reads CAIRGDSSTDTQYF. CDR3 sequence (DNA): TGTGCCATCAGGGGGGACAGTAGCACAGATACGCAGTATTTT.

This clone was seen more than once but under ten times. The chain combines TRBV11-2 with TRBJ2-2; 8 bases agree with TRBD1. The J segment lost 4 bases and the V segment lost 0 bases, leaving 4 bases of the junction unmatched. The germline CDR1 and CDR2 sequences are SGHAT and FQNNGV. This CDR3 has 16 residues. The CDR3 region is CASSLDQGASTGELFF. CDR3 coding DNA: TGTGCCAGCAGCTTAGATCAGGGGGCGAGCACCGGGGAGCTGTTTTTT.

V is TRBV7-9 and J is TRBJ2-1; D remains ambiguous. Trimming pared 2 bases from V and 2 bases from J, leaving 13 bases between. The germline gives CDR1 SEHNR, CDR2 FQNEAQ (reference sequence). The CDR3 is 16 amino acids. CDR3 nucleotide sequence: TGTGCCAGCAGCTTAAGCCGCTCTCTTGCCTACAATGAGCAGTTCTTC. It yields the protein CASSLSRSLAYNEQFF.

This chain links TRBV11-2 with TRBJ2-5; the match to TRBD1 covers 7 bases. This CDR3 has 15 amino acids. J lost 2 bases, V lost 1 base, and 4 bases had no gene match. Germline CDR1 is SGHAT and CDR2 is FQNNGV. The CDR3 DNA reads as TGTGCCAGCAGCTTAGCCGGGACAGCACAAGAGACCCAGTACTTC. This encodes CASSLAGTAQETQYF.

The chain has TRBV7-9 and TRBJ1-2; 7 bases match TRBD1. The V and J ends lost 8 bases and 1 base, in that order; junction bases with no gene match: 10. Germline lookup yields CDR1 SEHNR and CDR2 FQNEAQ (reference sequence). The CDR3 covers 15 residues. CDR3 bases: TGTGCCAGCGCCACCGGGACAGTATTTAACTATGGCTACACCTTC. Its translation: CASATGTVFNYGYTF.

V and J are TRBV28 and TRBJ2-7; D possibly corresponds to TRBD1 (5 bases). Germline V gene sequence: CDR1 MDHEN, CDR2 SYDVKM. CDR3 size: 11 residues. V lost 8 bases to trimming and J lost 2 bases, with 7 bases between them. For the CDR3, the DNA is TGTGCCAGCGGACACACCTACGAGCAGTACTTC. Amino acids: CASGHTYEQYF.

V usage is TRBV11-2 and J usage is TRBJ2-7, with a tentative D call TRBD2 (5 bases). Trimming removed 1 base from V and 2 bases from J, with 9 bases in between. The CDR3 has 14 amino acids. Germline loops: CDR1 SGHAT, CDR2 FQNNGV. CDR3 loop: CASSLVLAAYEQYF. The CDR3, as DNA: TGTGCCAGCAGCTTAGTCCTAGCCGCCTACGAGCAGTACTTC. Full variable domain (missing parts from reference TRBV11-2 and TRBJ2-7): EAGVAQSPRYKIIEKRQSVAFWCNPISGHATLYWYQQILGQGPKLLIQFQNNGVVDDSQLPKDRFSAERLKGVDSTLKIQPAKLEDSAVYLCASSLVLAAYEQYFGPGTRLTVT.

This rearrangement joins TRBV18 to TRBJ2-3, with D possibly TRBD2 on 6 matching bases. Deletions cut 2 bases from V and 1 base from J, with 7 bases between. The germline V gene has CDR1 KGHSH and CDR2 LQKENI. The CDR3 has 14 residues. The CDR3 region has the DNA TGTGCCAGCTCACCAGGAGGGGGCACAGATACGCAGTATTTT. Its protein is CASSPGGGTDTQYF.

The V gene is TRBV13, the J gene TRBJ2-5; TRBD1 matches 9 bases. Germline V gene lookup returns CDR1 PRHDT and CDR2 FYEKMQ (reference sequence). With V trimmed by 5 bases and J by 2 bases, 6 bases remained unmatched. The CDR3 totals 15 residues. The CDR3 protein is CASSQGQGWQETQYF. The CDR3 coding sequence is TGTGCCAGCAGCCAAGGACAGGGGTGGCAAGAGACCCAGTACTTC.

The chain employs TRBV19 and TRBJ2-7, with 9 bases identical to TRBD1. V was clipped by 4 bases and J by 0 bases; unmatched bases: 4. Germline loops: CDR1 LNHDA, CDR2 SQIVND (reference sequence). The CDR3 is 15 amino acids. The CDR3 sequence: CASSTGQGSSYEQYF. The CDR3 nucleotides are TGTGCCAGTAGTACGGGACAGGGCAGCTCCTACGAGCAGTACTTC.

The V and J genes are TRBV13 and TRBJ2-3; perhaps TRBD1 as D (5 bases). Trimming shortened V by 5 bases and J by 0 bases, and 15 bases separated the two germline ends. The CDR3 loop spans 16 amino acids. CDR1 PRHDT and CDR2 FYEKMQ come from the germline V gene (reference sequence). DNA for the CDR3: TGTGCCAGCAGCCCGGAGACAGACGCTAGCACAGATACGCAGTATTTT. Its translation: CASSPETDASTDTQYF.

The chain employs TRBV7-2 and TRBJ2-2; TRBD2 agrees at 8 bases. J lost 6 bases, V lost 8 bases, and 11 bases had no gene match. The CDR3 totals 15 residues. Germline CDR1 is SGHTA and CDR2 is FQGNSA. For the CDR3, the DNA is TGTGCCAGCCCTCCTTCCTGGCGGGGGGCCGGGGAGCTGTTTTTT. Protein sequence: CASPPSWRGAGELFF.

The gene calls are TRBV9 and TRBJ1-1; 7 bases align to TRBD1. V dropped 0 bases and J dropped 5; count of bases not matched to a gene: 7. Per the germline V gene, CDR1 is SGDLS and CDR2 is YYNGEE. CDR3 length: 15 residues. The CDR3: CASSVADRDKTEAFF. In nucleotides, the CDR3 is TGTGCCAGCAGCGTAGCCGACAGGGATAAGACTGAAGCTTTCTTT.

This clone was detected only a few times. The V and J genes are TRBV28 and TRBJ2-1; 7 nucleotides match TRBD1. Trimming cost V 5 bases and J 7 bases; bases outside gene matches: 2. There are 12 residues in the CDR3. The germline V gene encodes CDR1 MDHEN and CDR2 SYDVKM. The CDR3 DNA reads TGTGCCAGCAGTCACAGGGGTAATGAGCAGTTCTTC. Amino acids: CASSHRGNEQFF.

The chain employs TRBV5-1 and TRBJ2-5, with D possibly TRBD2 on 6 matching bases. Between the trimmed V and J ends, which lost 1 base and 4 bases, there was a span of 14 bases. Germline values: CDR1 SGHRS, CDR2 YFSETQ. This CDR3 is built from 15 residues. The CDR3 DNA is TGCGCCAGCAGCTTGAGGAGGGCTTCGCCAGAGACCCAGTACTTC. Encoded protein: CASSLRRASPETQYF.

The chain employs TRBV6-1 and TRBJ1-5; no clear D gene. The germline V gene has CDR1 MNHNS and CDR2 SASEGT. The CDR3 is made up of 12 amino acids. The ends were cut back, 6 bases at V and 4 bases at J, with 7 bases in the middle. The chain's CDR3 is CASSHSNQPQHF. CDR3 DNA sequence: TGTGCCAGCAGCCACAGTAATCAGCCCCAGCATTTT.

The chain joins TRBV5-4 to TRBJ2-7; a weak D match, TRBD1 (6 bases). V was pared by 0 bases and J by 2 bases, with 18 bases between. The CDR3 is 17 residues long. Looked up from germline, CDR1 is SGHNT and CDR2 is YYREEE (reference sequence). The CDR3 sequence: CASSLDLRRTDTYEQYF. As DNA, the CDR3 is TGTGCCAGCAGCTTGGATCTTCGGCGGACAGATACCTACGAGCAGTACTTC.

The genes are TRBV7-8 and TRBJ2-2; 12 bases are shared with TRBD2. The length of the CDR3 is 15 residues. The V gene end was trimmed by 5 bases and the J gene end by 8 bases; junction bases not matched to a gene: 6. Looked up from germline, CDR1 is SGHVS and CDR2 is FQNEAQ. The chain's CDR3 is CASSPSGTSGGELFF. CDR3 bases: TGTGCCAGCAGCCCTAGTGGGACTAGCGGGGGGGAGCTGTTTTTT. Using reference TRBV7-8 and TRBJ2-2 for the parts outside the CDR3, the full variable domain is GAGVSQSPRYKVAKRGQDVALRCDPISGHVSLFWYQQALGQGPEFLTYFQNEAQLDKSGLPSDRFFAERPEGSVSTLKIQRTQQEDSAVYLCASSPSGTSGGELFFGEGSRLTVL.

The chain combines TRBV30 with TRBJ2-7, with 9 bases aligning to TRBD2. The CDR3 contains 14 residues. Germline assignment: CDR1 GTSNPN and CDR2 SVGIG (reference sequence). V lost 3 bases and J lost 2; bases outside the gene matches: 5. CDR3 region: CAWRRGGRPYEQYF. The DNA of the CDR3 is TGTGCCTGGAGGCGGGGGGGCAGACCCTACGAGCAGTACTTC.

This chain uses TRBV5-4 with TRBJ2-1; D is possibly TRBD2 (5 bases). Germline V CDR1 and CDR2: SGHNT, YYREEE (reference sequence). Trimming took 6 bases from V and 7 from J, leaving 14 bases between them. This CDR3 is built from 13 residues. This CDR3 is CASTDLMGNEQFF. As DNA, the CDR3 is TGTGCCAGCACGGACTTAATGGGGAATGAGCAGTTCTTC. The entire variable domain, with the rest obtained from reference TRBV5-4 and TRBJ2-1, is as follows: ETGVTQSPTHLIKTRGQQVTLRCSSQSGHNTVSWYQQALGQGPQFIFQYYREEENGRGNFPPRFSGLQFPNYSSELNVNALELDDSALYLCASTDLMGNEQFFGPGTRLTVL.

The rearrangement joins TRBV6-5 to TRBJ2-7; D unclear. Trimming removed 5 bases at V and 6 bases at J, with 8 bases between. The CDR3 runs to 11 residues. The germline gives CDR1 MNHEY, CDR2 SVGAGI. As DNA, the CDR3 is TGTGCCAGCAGTGAAGCGTCCGAGCAGTACTTC. Translating it yields CASSEASEQYF.

The chain joins TRBV19 to TRBJ2-3; D may be TRBD2 (7 bases). Germline V gene sequence: CDR1 LNHDA, CDR2 SQIVND (reference sequence). The germline V and J ends were trimmed by 5 bases and 3 bases, with 18 bases remaining between them. The CDR3 length is 16 residues. The CDR3 reads CASSPREGGPTDTQYF. The CDR3 nucleotides read TGTGCCAGTAGTCCACGAGAGGGGGGGCCGACAGATACGCAGTATTTT.